This T cell receptor beta chain was recovered during a study of cytomegalovirus exposure and HLA in healthy donors. Regarding the study as a whole: Indistinguishability led to the exclusion of some V segments, TRBV6-2 and TRBV6-3 included. A few of the chains that were CMV-associated were confirmed in vitro to be specific for CMV antigens.

This PCR relied on a set of 60 Vbeta primers and 13 Jbeta primers. Produced via immunoSEQ multiplex PCR; TCRdb's table is partial and in-frame only. The sample contains roughly 170,000 clones, approximately 84% of which appear only once. Regarding this clone: Its antigen is not known.

CDR1 MGHDK and CDR2 SYGVNS come from the germline V gene. Trimming took off 4 bases at V and 0 bases at J, with 16 bases between the two ends. This CDR3 comprises 16 residues. Sequencing was carried out using PBMCs. The V call is TRBV25-1, the J call TRBJ2-7; tentatively, D is TRBD1 (6 bases). The clonotype comes from a young man in good health and CMV-seronegative. The CDR3 loop reads CASSGYRDTSSYEQYF. Here the CDR3 DNA reads TGTGCCAGCAGTGGATACCGGGACACGAGCTCCTACGAGCAGTACTTC.